Following are 32 T cell receptor beta chains from one sample sequenced in a study of blood T cell repertoires in COVID-19. The protocol was immunoSEQ multiplex PCR, while the TCRdb copy is restricted to in-frame clones and leaves out a portion. The sample has 250,000 to 350,000 clones, around 89% seen once. Sequenced sample: PBMCs or T cells enriched from blood (not recorded which). The receptors come from a woman under 30 who had recovered from COVID-19.

The chain carries TRBV19 and TRBJ1-5; a weak D match, TRBD1 (5 bases). In germline, CDR1 is LNHDA, CDR2 SQIVND (reference sequence). V was shortened by 9 bases and J by 3 bases, with 21 bases between the two germline ends. The CDR3 length is 16 residues. CDR3 residues: CASLQTRQGYNQPQHF. In DNA, the CDR3 is TGTGCCAGCCTCCAGACCCGCCAGGGATACAATCAGCCCCAGCATTTT.

The rearrangement links TRBV27 to TRBJ2-2; tentatively, D is TRBD2 (5 bases). CDR1 and CDR2 (germline): MNHEY, SMNVEV (reference sequence). V dropped 3 bases and J dropped 2 bases, with 7 bases sitting between them. The CDR3 covers 14 residues. The CDR3 loop is CASSFGLNTGELFF. The DNA of the CDR3 is TGTGCCAGCAGTTTTGGACTCAACACCGGGGAGCTGTTTTTT.

The chain is built from TRBV5-1 and TRBJ2-3, with 10 bases fitting TRBD1. V shed 0 bases, J shed 1 base, and the junction held 2 bases outside the gene matches. Germline lookup yields CDR1 SGHRS and CDR2 YFSETQ. The CDR3 extends over 16 amino acids. Here the CDR3 reads CASSLAGTGGTDTQYF. CDR3 nucleotide sequence: TGCGCCAGCAGCTTGGCCGGGACAGGGGGCACAGATACGCAGTATTTT.

The chain joins TRBV9 to TRBJ2-7; 7 positions match TRBD2. Germline CDR1 and CDR2: SGDLS and YYNGEE. V lost 1 base, J lost 3 bases, and 16 bases stayed unmatched. The CDR3 is made up of 18 amino acids. The CDR3, as DNA: TGTGCCAGCAGCGTAACTAGACTGCGAGCGGGGTCCGACTACGAGCAGTACTTC. The encoded protein is CASSVTRLRAGSDYEQYF.

The chain joins TRBV12-5 to TRBJ1-2, with 7 bases fitting TRBD1. Germline V gives CDR1 LGHNT, CDR2 FRNRAP. V gave up 6 bases and J gave up 8 bases; unmatched junction bases: 6. The CDR3 loop spans 12 amino acids. As DNA, the CDR3 is TGTGCTAGTGGGGCGACAGGGTTGGGCTACACCTTC. Translating it yields CASGATGLGYTF.

The CDR3 reads CASSIHELAKNIQYF. The DNA of the CDR3 is TGTGCCAGCAGTATCCACGAGCTAGCCAAAAACATTCAGTACTTC. The chain couples TRBV6-5 to TRBJ2-4; D is ambiguous. CDR1 and CDR2 from the germline V gene are MNHEY and SVGAGI. CDR3 length: 15 amino acids. V dropped 5 bases and J dropped 0 bases, with 11 bases sitting between them.

CDR3 region: CASRQGQTSSYNEQFF. The CDR3 bases are TGCGCCAGCAGACAGGGACAGACGAGCTCCTACAATGAGCAGTTCTTC. J is TRBJ2-1 and V is TRBV4-1; 7 nucleotides agree with TRBD1. The CDR3 has 16 residues. V shed 6 bases and J 0 bases; nucleotides not matched to a gene: 8. Germline V gene sequence: CDR1 MGHRA, CDR2 YSYEKL.

The gene calls are TRBV7-3 and TRBJ2-7; 9 nucleotides match TRBD2. The length of the CDR3 is 15 residues. Germline values: CDR1 SGHTA, CDR2 FQGTGA. The V segment lost 2 bases and the J segment 5 bases; nucleotides outside the gene matches: 7. The CDR3 DNA is TGTGCCAGCAGCTTAGTCCCTAGCGGGGTCCACGAGCAGTACTTC. Translating gives CASSLVPSGVHEQYF.

The rearrangement joins TRBV4-1 to TRBJ2-1; D might be TRBD1 (6 bases). Germline V lookup: CDR1 MGHRA, CDR2 YSYEKL. The CDR3 extends over 16 amino acids. Deletions cut 2 bases from V and 4 bases from J, with 15 bases between. Here the CDR3 DNA reads TGCGCCAGCAGCCAACAATTCCTACAGGGTTACAATGAGCAGTTCTTC. The encoded protein is CASSQQFLQGYNEQFF.

The rearrangement joins TRBV3-1 (or the pseudogene TRBV3-2) to TRBJ2-1; D might be TRBD1 (5 bases). This CDR3 region has 12 residues. The V and J ends lost 3 bases and 10 bases respectively, with 10 bases between them. The germline V gene encodes CDR1 LGHDT and CDR2 YNNKEL (reference sequence). CDR3 residues: CASSQGRLEQFF. DNA of the CDR3: TGTGCCAGCAGCCAGGGGCGACTGGAGCAGTTCTTC.

V gene TRBV19 combines with J gene TRBJ2-1; D is possibly TRBD2 (5 bases). CDR3 size: 15 residues. The V gene lost 5 bases and the J gene lost 4 bases, with 15 bases spanning the gap. Germline V gene lookup returns CDR1 LNHDA and CDR2 SQIVND (reference sequence). This chain's CDR3 is CASSPKGRGYNEQFF. CDR3 nucleotides: TGTGCCAGTAGTCCCAAGGGTCGGGGTTACAATGAGCAGTTCTTC.

The chain couples TRBV12-3 or TRBV12-4 to TRBJ1-3, with D maybe TRBD1 (6 bases). V gave up 5 bases and J gave up 5 bases, with 10 bases separating them. This CDR3 contains 13 residues. The CDR3 DNA reads as TGTGCCAGCAGTCGGACAGTACGAAACACCATATATTTT. Translating it yields CASSRTVRNTIYF.

The chain couples TRBV7-3 to TRBJ2-3; D might be TRBD2 (6 bases). V lost 5 bases, J lost 2 bases, and 14 bases lay in between. Germline lookup yields CDR1 SGHTA and CDR2 FQGTGA. The CDR3 contains 15 residues. CDR3 nucleotides: TGTGCCAGCAGCCCGGGGACTCAATACACAGATACGCAGTATTTT. Its translation is CASSPGTQYTDTQYF.

The chain combines TRBV28 with TRBJ1-5; D gene unclear. Trimming removed 3 bases at V and 3 bases at J, with 12 bases between. The CDR3 is made up of 15 amino acids. Germline-derived CDR1 and CDR2 are MDHEN and SYDVKM. This chain's CDR3 is CASSFVSQYNQPQHF. CDR3 DNA: TGTGCCAGCAGTTTCGTCAGTCAGTACAATCAGCCCCAGCATTTT.

The rearrangement joins TRBV19 to TRBJ2-7; possibly TRBD2 for D (5 bases). The CDR3 consists of 14 residues. V shed 2 bases and J shed 3 bases, with 11 bases lying between them. Looked up from germline, CDR1 is LNHDA and CDR2 is SQIVND (reference sequence). CDR3 in amino acids: CASSIKDGDYEQYF. In nucleotides, the CDR3 is TGTGCCAGTAGTATAAAGGACGGGGACTACGAGCAGTACTTC.

This clone was seen once. J is TRBJ1-2 and V is TRBV18, with D perhaps matching TRBD1 (6 bases). This CDR3 is built from 12 residues. The germline CDR1 and CDR2 sequences are KGHSH and LQKENI. Trimming left V 6 bases short and J 6 bases short, with 11 bases between. CDR3 sequence reads: CASSRQVHGYTF. The CDR3 coding sequence is TGTGCCAGCTCTCGACAGGTGCATGGCTACACCTTC.

The V and J genes are TRBV12-3 or TRBV12-4 and TRBJ2-1; D not resolved. V was shortened by 6 bases and J by 5 bases, with 8 bases between the two germline ends. This CDR3 comprises 12 residues. The CDR3 DNA is TGTGCCAGCAGCAGAGGTGACAATGAGCAGTTCTTC. Translation: CASSRGDNEQFF.

This rearrangement joins TRBV30 to TRBJ1-6, with 7 nucleotides matching TRBD1. The J segment lost 2 bases and the V segment lost 3 bases, leaving 10 bases of the junction unmatched. This CDR3 contains 17 residues. The germline gives CDR1 GTSNPN, CDR2 SVGIG (reference sequence). CDR3 residues: CAWRQEGAGTYNSPLHF. The CDR3, as DNA: TGTGCCTGGAGGCAAGAGGGGGCAGGGACCTATAATTCACCCCTCCACTTT.

This clone was recorded only once. The V call is TRBV5-1, the J call TRBJ1-2; 9 positions match TRBD1. Germline assignment: CDR1 SGHRS and CDR2 YFSETQ. CDR3 length: 21 amino acids. The trim removed 1 base at V and 4 bases at J, leaving 23 bases unmatched. CDR3 loop: CASSLNWGQTGGDQRSYGYTF. Here the CDR3 DNA reads TGCGCCAGCAGCTTGAATTGGGGGCAGACAGGGGGAGACCAGCGTAGCTATGGCTACACCTTC.

The chain couples TRBV27 to TRBJ2-1; 16 bases agree with TRBD2. From germline, CDR1 is MNHEY and CDR2 SMNVEV (reference sequence). Losses at the gene ends were 3 bases for V and 2 bases for J; bases not matched to a gene: 1. The CDR3 has 17 amino acids. As DNA, the CDR3 is TGTGCCAGCAGTTTCGGGACTAGCGGGGGGGCCTACAATGAGCAGTTCTTC. Translation gives CASSFGTSGGAYNEQFF.

The chain carries TRBV19 and TRBJ1-3; 8 bases are a match to TRBD1. The CDR3 runs to 15 residues. The germline V gene encodes CDR1 LNHDA and CDR2 SQIVND (reference sequence). J gave up 5 bases and V 3 bases, and 6 bases lay outside the gene matches. The CDR3 reads CASSMRQGIRNTIYF. The CDR3 nucleotides read TGTGCCAGTAGTATGAGACAGGGGATAAGAAACACCATATATTTT.

This clone was detected once. CDR3 loop: CASSPNTGMNTEAFF. The CDR3 region has the DNA TGTGCCAGCAGCCCAAACACAGGGATGAACACTGAAGCTTTCTTT. This chain uses TRBV7-9 with TRBJ1-1; TRBD1 might be the D (6 bases). This CDR3 spans 15 amino acids. Germline-derived CDR1 and CDR2 are SEHNR and FQNEAQ (reference sequence). The V and J ends lost 5 bases and 0 bases respectively, with 13 bases between them.

V gene TRBV10-3 combines with J gene TRBJ1-6; D perhaps matches TRBD1 (5 bases). The ends were cut back, 4 bases at V and 6 bases at J, with 10 bases in the middle. CDR3 length: 14 residues. Per the germline V gene, CDR1 is ENHRY and CDR2 is SYGVKD. CDR3 bases: TGTGCCATCAGTGCGGCGGGGGGTAATTCACCCCTCCACTTT. It specifies CAISAAGGNSPLHF.

This chain links TRBV10-3 with TRBJ2-6; possibly TRBD1 for D (8 bases). The CDR3 length is 17 residues. Trimming left V 2 bases short and J 1 base short, with 12 bases between. Germline CDR1 is ENHRY and CDR2 is SYGVKD. CDR3 sequence reads: CAISEGQGGSGANVLTF. The CDR3 coding sequence is TGTGCCATCAGTGAGGGACAGGGAGGGTCTGGGGCCAACGTCCTGACTTTC.

The J gene is TRBJ1-2, the V gene TRBV21-1; the table's TRBD1 call for D was not verified on the DNA. TRBV21-1 is given as a pseudogene. This CDR3 comprises 14 residues. As DNA, the CDR3 is TGTGCCAGCAGAGTTTCGACAGGGGGCTATGGCTACACCTTC. Residues: CASRVSTGGYGYTF.

The table lists this clone with a count of one. V gene TRBV9 combines with J gene TRBJ1-2, with TRBD1 matching 10 bases. From germline, CDR1 is SGDLS and CDR2 YYNGEE. The ends lost 4 bases at V and 8 bases at J; junction bases unmatched: 11. The CDR3 totals 15 residues. The CDR3: CASSPTGGPVQGYTF. The CDR3 coding sequence is TGTGCCAGCAGCCCGACAGGGGGCCCGGTGCAAGGCTACACCTTC.

The V and J genes are TRBV4-1 and TRBJ1-2; the match to TRBD1 covers 7 bases. V was pared by 4 bases and J by 6 bases, with 2 bases of the junction left unmatched. Germline loops: CDR1 MGHRA, CDR2 YSYEKL. The CDR3 runs 12 residues. The chain's CDR3 is CASSLTGHGYTF. CDR3 nucleotide sequence: TGCGCCAGCAGCCTGACAGGGCATGGCTACACCTTC.

This rearrangement joins TRBV6-6 to TRBJ2-2; 9 positions match TRBD1. Germline V gene sequence: CDR1 MNHNY, CDR2 SVGAGI (reference sequence). Unmatched junction bases numbered 12, after V lost 10 bases and J lost 6 bases. There are 15 residues in the CDR3. The CDR3 DNA reads as TGTGCCAACCGAGGACAGGGGAGTTATTCCGGGGAGCTGTTTTTT. This gives the protein CANRGQGSYSGELFF.

The chain uses TRBV20-1 and TRBJ2-7, with D unresolved. The CDR3 covers 11 residues. V lost 7 bases to trimming and J lost 4 bases, with 11 bases between them. Germline lookup yields CDR1 DFQATT and CDR2 SNEGSKA (reference sequence). In DNA, the CDR3 is TGCAGTGTCGGATCACAGTACGAGCAGTACTTC. Translating gives CSVGSQYEQYF.

V usage is TRBV2 and J usage is TRBJ2-3; D is ambiguous. Trimming pared 2 bases from V and 0 bases from J, leaving 12 bases between. CDR1 is SNHLY, CDR2 FYNNEI, per germline. This CDR3 contains 16 residues. CDR3: CASSESSSLSTDTQYF. The CDR3 DNA reads as TGTGCCAGCAGTGAATCGAGTAGCCTAAGCACAGATACGCAGTATTTT.

The chain links TRBV5-4 to TRBJ2-3; tentatively, D is TRBD2 (6 bases). The ends were cut back, 3 bases at V and 3 bases at J, with 14 bases in the middle. The CDR3 has 15 amino acids. Germline V lookup: CDR1 SGHNT, CDR2 YYREEE (reference sequence). The CDR3 spells CASSSPIGRTDTQYF. Written as DNA, the CDR3 is TGTGCCAGCAGCTCCCCAATAGGGAGGACAGATACGCAGTATTTT.

V and J are TRBV2 and TRBJ1-2, with D hard to call. Germline CDR1 and CDR2: SNHLY and FYNNEI. Trimming removed 5 bases at V and 3 bases at J, with 16 bases between. This CDR3 contains 15 residues. Here the CDR3 reads CASSPARRDYYGYTF. DNA of the CDR3: TGTGCCAGCAGTCCCGCGAGGAGGGATTACTATGGCTACACCTTC. Looking up the rest from reference TRBV2 and TRBJ1-2 gives the full variable domain: EPEVTQTPSHQVTQMGQEVILRCVPISNHLYFYWYRQILGQKVEFLVSFYNNEISEKSEIFDDQFSVERPDGSNFTLKIRSTKLEDSAMYFCASSPARRDYYGYTFGSGTRLTVV.